This TCR beta chain was sequenced in a study of spatial heterogeneity in lung cancer. For the study at large: Within raw reads, each unique TCR and UMI combination appeared on average more than ten times. Study-wide findings and caveats: Tumors with more nonsynonymous mutations had more expanded intratumoral alpha and beta TCRs. Ubiquitous and regional nonsynonymous mutations were tracked by counts of ubiquitous and regional expanded TCRs, respectively.

V lost 3 bases, J lost 0 bases, and 10 bases stayed unmatched. This CDR3 is built from 18 residues. Germline V gene lookup returns CDR1 LGHNT and CDR2 FRNRAP. Time point noted: sample taken at primary tumor resection. The 60 to 90 donors had untreated early-stage non-small cell lung cancer. Without sorting, whole RNA was sequenced from tumor, nontumor lung or frozen PBMC. In TCRdb, the 5' RACE reads were re-called with MiXCR into one record per CDR3 protein. Among about 6,800 distinct CDR3 sequences listed, 11% to 15% were seen once. In its sample, this clonotype was seen a few times. Its target is unknown.

This chain uses TRBV12-5 with TRBJ2-2; TRBD1 agrees at 7 bases. The specimen was lung tumor tissue, collected at surgery. The clonotype was recovered from a male donor with early-stage non-small cell lung cancer. The CDR3 here is CASGFLTGTATNTGELFF. DNA for the CDR3: TGTGCTAGTGGTTTTCTCACCGGGACAGCCACGAACACCGGGGAGCTGTTTTTT.